This T cell receptor (beta chain) was identified in a study of T cell responses to AZD1222 COVID-19 vaccine. Study-wide findings and caveats: Mapped onto spike, vaccine-associated CD4 TCRs spanned it and were dominant at 160-218 and 743-854. Compared with day 0, the breadth and depth of the Spike-specific TCR repertoire rose significantly after two doses of AZD1222. Baseline seropositives among AZD1222 recipients totaled only five to seven.

Sequenced by immunoSEQ multiplex PCR; TCRdb stores in-frame clones only, minus some. The table includes 75,000 or so clones, around 93% detected once. Germline V lookup: CDR1 SGHRS, CDR2 YFSETQ. The CDR3 is made up of 17 amino acids. With 0 bases clipped from V and 4 bases from J, the junction kept 7 bases outside the gene matches. Concerning this clone itself: Antigen: not known.

The chain recombines TRBV5-1 with TRBJ2-1; TRBD2 agrees at 10 bases. The specimen was peripheral blood, collected 28 days after the second AZD1222 dose. The receptor was derived from an adult who received the AZD1222 COVID-19 vaccine. CDR3 DNA: TGCGCCAGCAGCTTGGGCGGGACTAGCGCGATTTACAATGAGCAGTTCTTC. Amino acid sequence: CASSLGGTSAIYNEQFF.